A single sample gave rise to the 26 T cell receptor beta chains below, sequenced in a study of CD8 T cells in Susac syndrome. Reverse transcription used roughly 0.45 to 1 ug RNA and random hexamers. MiXCR was run by TCRdb on the immunoSEQ multiplex PCR reads, yielding one entry per CDR3 protein. Of tens of thousands of distinct CDR3 sequences in the sample, 94% are singletons; the top ten hold roughly 0.5%. Sample: CD8+ T cells from PBMCs. These receptors were obtained from a human donor with Susac syndrome.

Here the CDR3 reads CASSLRKNTEAFF. The CDR3 nucleotides read TGTGCCAGCAGTTTAAGGAAGAACACTGAAGCTTTCTTT. This chain joins TRBV12-3 or TRBV12-4 and TRBJ1-1, with D unresolved. The CDR3 extends over 13 amino acids. The V and J ends lost 2 bases and 1 base respectively, with 5 bases between them.

The CDR3 nucleotides read TGCGCCAGCAGCCCCGTGATGAGGAGCACAGATACGCAGTATTTT. Encoded protein: CASSPVMRSTDTQYF. The rearrangement joins TRBV4-1 to TRBJ2-3; D unresolved. V was pared by 4 bases and J by 0 bases, with 11 bases between. The CDR3 consists of 15 residues. In germline, CDR1 is MGHRA, CDR2 YSYEKL.

This rearrangement joins TRBV10-3 to TRBJ1-1; the D gene is possibly TRBD1 (5 bases). CDR1 is ENHRY, CDR2 SYGVKD, per germline. Deletions cut 5 bases from V and 1 base from J, with 5 bases between. The CDR3 is 12 amino acids. The CDR3 sequence: CAISQGNTEAFF. The CDR3 DNA reads TGTGCCATCAGTCAGGGGAACACTGAAGCTTTCTTT.

This chain uses TRBV27 with TRBJ1-1; 7 bases agree with TRBD1. The V segment lost 5 bases and the J segment 1 base; nucleotides outside the gene matches: 7. This CDR3 region has 15 residues. CDR1 and CDR2 (germline): MNHEY, SMNVEV (reference sequence). CDR3 DNA: TGTGCCAGCAGTGCTCGACAGGGCGGGAACACTGAAGCTTTCTTT. This gives the protein CASSARQGGNTEAFF.

This sequence joins TRBV12-3 or TRBV12-4 and TRBJ2-2, with 9 bases matching TRBD2. The CDR3 is 17 amino acids. V was pared by 4 bases and J by 1 base, with 7 bases of the junction left unmatched. The CDR3: CASSSLWTSENTGELFF. The CDR3 DNA sequence: TGTGCCAGCAGTTCGCTCTGGACTAGCGAGAACACCGGGGAGCTGTTTTTT.

CDR3 sequence: CASSLTVEGGNEQFF. For the CDR3, the DNA is TGTGCCAGCAGCTTAACCGTAGAGGGTGGGAATGAGCAGTTCTTC. This chain links TRBV7-3 with TRBJ2-1; D possibly corresponds to TRBD2 (5 bases). The V and J ends lost 0 bases and 7 bases respectively, with 13 bases between them. The CDR3 is 15 amino acids. The germline gives CDR1 SGHTA, CDR2 FQGTGA.

J is TRBJ1-2 and V is TRBV2, with D hard to call. Trimming removed 8 bases from V and 4 bases from J, with 17 bases in between. CDR1 and CDR2 from the germline V gene are SNHLY and FYNNEI. The CDR3 runs 14 residues. The CDR3 DNA sequence: TGTGCCAGCGATGACTCCACAAGGGCCTATGGCTACACCTTC. Its translation: CASDDSTRAYGYTF.

The gene calls are TRBV6-1 and TRBJ1-5; D remains ambiguous. Germline V lookup: CDR1 MNHNS, CDR2 SASEGT. This CDR3 contains 9 residues. V was pared by 11 bases and J by 10 bases, with 9 bases between. CDR3 coding DNA: TGTGCCGTTGGGTATCCCCAGCATTTT. Translating it yields CAVGYPQHF.

This clonotype was recorded a few times. J is TRBJ2-7 and V is TRBV14; 8 bases fit TRBD2. Trimming at V came to 1 base and at J to 3 bases, leaving 2 bases not matched to a gene. This CDR3 is 14 amino acids long. In germline, CDR1 is SGHDN, CDR2 FVKESK. DNA for the CDR3: TGTGCCAGCAGCCAAGGTAGCGGGATCTACGAGCAGTACTTC. This translates into CASSQGSGIYEQYF.

This sequence joins TRBV28 and TRBJ2-7; D may match TRBD1 or TRBD2 (6 bases each). With 6 bases removed from V and 0 bases from J, the gap between germline ends came to 15 bases. The germline V gene has CDR1 MDHEN and CDR2 SYDVKM. The CDR3 loop spans 15 amino acids. The CDR3 DNA is TGTGCCAGCAGACTAGGGGGGACAAGCTCCTACGAGCAGTACTTC. Translation: CASRLGGTSSYEQYF.

The rearrangement uses TRBV7-6 and TRBJ2-5; D possibly uses TRBD1 or TRBD2 (6 bases each). In germline, CDR1 is SGHVS, CDR2 FNYEAQ. This CDR3 contains 15 residues. With 2 bases removed from V and 4 bases from J, the gap between germline ends came to 14 bases. CDR3 DNA sequence: TGTGCCAGCAGCTTATTTCCGGGGGCGGGAGAGACCCAGTACTTC. It is translated as CASSLFPGAGETQYF.

J is TRBJ2-5 and V is TRBV7-9; no clear D gene. This CDR3 has 14 residues. Germline V lookup: CDR1 SEHNR, CDR2 FQNEAQ (reference sequence). Between the trimmed V and J ends, which lost 0 bases and 5 bases, there was a span of 10 bases. CDR3 bases: TGTGCCAGCAGCTTAGCGCTGGGATCGGAGACCCAGTACTTC. This codes for CASSLALGSETQYF.

The rearrangement links TRBV6-1 to TRBJ2-3; 8 positions match TRBD1. Per the germline V gene, CDR1 is MNHNS and CDR2 is SASEGT. There are 16 residues in the CDR3. V lost 6 bases, J lost 3 bases, and 11 bases stayed unmatched. CDR3 nucleotides: TGTGCCAGCAGGAGTGGGGAACAGGGGGTAACAGATACGCAGTATTTT. Protein product: CASRSGEQGVTDTQYF.

V is TRBV30 and J is TRBJ2-3; TRBD2 matches 9 bases. After removal of 3 bases from V and 4 bases from J, the junction contained 5 bases not matched to a gene. This CDR3 contains 14 residues. The germline V gene encodes CDR1 GTSNPN and CDR2 SVGIG (reference sequence). For the CDR3, the DNA is TGTGCCTGGAGGATGGCGGGGGGGGCAGATACGCAGTATTTT. Its translation: CAWRMAGGADTQYF. Combining the CDR3 with reference TRBV30 and TRBJ2-3 gives the whole variable domain SQTIHQWPATLVQPVGSPLSLECTVEGTSNPNLYWYRQAAGRGLQLLFYSVGIGQISSEVPQNLSASRPQDRQFILSSKKLLLSDSGFYLCAWRMAGGADTQYFGPGTRLTVL.

The chain uses TRBV20-1 and TRBJ1-2; D may be TRBD1 (5 bases). The CDR3 spans 13 residues. V lost 6 bases, J lost 4 bases, and 15 bases lay in between. Germline lookup yields CDR1 DFQATT and CDR2 SNEGSKA (reference sequence). CDR3 DNA sequence: TGCAGTGCCCCTGAAGGGGCGGGCTATGGCTACACCTTC. This translates into CSAPEGAGYGYTF.

This clonotype was found once. The V and J genes are TRBV6-5 and TRBJ2-1; D gene uncertain. The CDR3 is 14 residues long. Trimming left V 6 bases short and J 6 bases short, with 15 bases between. CDR1 and CDR2 from the germline V gene are MNHEY and SVGAGI. CDR3 amino acids: CASRIVPAGNEQFF. In nucleotides, the CDR3 is TGTGCCAGCAGGATAGTGCCGGCAGGCAATGAGCAGTTCTTC.

V is TRBV7-2 and J is TRBJ2-5, with TRBD1 matching over 8 bases. The CDR3 is 12 amino acids. J lost 5 bases, V lost 7 bases, and 3 bases had no gene match. Looked up from germline, CDR1 is SGHTA and CDR2 is FQGNSA. The CDR3 is CASTGGWETQYF. The DNA of the CDR3 is TGTGCCAGCACAGGGGGCTGGGAGACCCAGTACTTC.

The rearrangement uses TRBV27 and TRBJ1-1; possible D gene TRBD1, 5 bases. This CDR3 has 14 amino acids. Per germline, CDR1 MNHEY and CDR2 SMNVEV (reference sequence). The V end was cut by 7 bases, the J end by 6 bases, with 18 bases between. CDR3 DNA sequence: TGTGCCAGCACAGTCAGGGCCTCCTCCTCTGAAGCTTTCTTT. Its translation is CASTVRASSSEAFF.

This clonotype was counted once. V and J are TRBV11-3 and TRBJ1-1; 8 bases line up with TRBD1. Losses at the gene ends were 4 bases for V and 5 bases for J; bases not matched to a gene: 3. This CDR3 has 13 amino acids. Germline loops: CDR1 SGHNT, CDR2 YENEEA. The CDR3 DNA sequence: TGTGCCAGCAGCTACCGGACAGGGACTGAAGCTTTCTTT. As protein: CASSYRTGTEAFF.

This clonotype was seen a single time. This chain connects TRBV29-1 to TRBJ2-3, with D unresolved. CDR3 length: 10 residues. Germline V gives CDR1 SQVTM, CDR2 ANQGSEA. Trimming stripped 4 bases from V and 11 bases from J, with 10 bases between. The CDR3 here is CSVVGVMQYF. DNA for the CDR3: TGCAGCGTTGTAGGAGTAATGCAGTATTTT.

The V and J genes are TRBV30 and TRBJ1-5, with D possibly being TRBD1 (5 bases). Trimming shortened V by 0 bases and J by 0 bases, and 9 bases separated the two germline ends. CDR3 length: 15 residues. Per the germline V gene, CDR1 is GTSNPN and CDR2 is SVGIG (reference sequence). CDR3 DNA: TGTGCCTGGAGTGTACAGGATACTAGCAATCAGCCCCAGCATTTT. As protein: CAWSVQDTSNQPQHF.

This rearrangement joins TRBV5-4 to TRBJ2-1; TRBD2 matches 12 bases. CDR3 size: 14 residues. Germline lookup yields CDR1 SGHNT and CDR2 YYREEE (reference sequence). With 2 bases clipped from V and 10 bases from J, the junction kept 4 bases outside the gene matches. As DNA, the CDR3 is TGTGCCAGCAGCTTTGGGACTAGCGGGCGCGAGCAGTTCTTC. Protein product: CASSFGTSGREQFF.

The chain carries TRBV12-3 or TRBV12-4 and TRBJ1-3; 7 bases are a match to TRBD1. The CDR3 sequence is 15 residues long. With 6 bases clipped from V and 2 bases from J, the junction kept 7 bases outside the gene matches. CDR3 nucleotides: TGTGCCAGCAGAGATCCCGGGACAGCTGGAAACACCATATATTTT. Amino acid sequence: CASRDPGTAGNTIYF.

The chain recombines TRBV7-8 with TRBJ2-7, with D perhaps matching TRBD1 or TRBD2 (5 bases each). From germline, CDR1 is SGHVS and CDR2 FQNEAQ. Between the trimmed V and J ends, which lost 5 bases and 7 bases, there was a span of 15 bases. The CDR3 has 13 amino acids. The DNA of the CDR3 is TGTGCCAGCAGCGTCTCCGGGACCGGAGAGCAGTACTTC. Translation gives CASSVSGTGEQYF.

This clonotype is a singleton in its sample. The rearrangement uses TRBV20-1 and TRBJ2-3, with 9 nucleotides matching TRBD1. The germline gives CDR1 DFQATT, CDR2 SNEGSKA (reference sequence). The CDR3 totals 16 residues. V dropped 6 bases and J dropped 4; count of bases not matched to a gene: 14. This CDR3 is CSAPEPGQGGADTQYF. In DNA form, the CDR3 reads TGCAGTGCCCCGGAACCGGGACAGGGTGGCGCAGATACGCAGTATTTT.

J is TRBJ2-7 and V is TRBV9; D is uncertain. Trimming cost V 4 bases and J 7 bases, with 15 bases left between them. This CDR3 has 13 residues. Germline values: CDR1 SGDLS, CDR2 YYNGEE. The DNA of the CDR3 is TGTGCCAGCAGCCCAGATAGGGCTGGGGAGCAGTACTTC. This encodes CASSPDRAGEQYF.